What follows is one T cell receptor beta chain and its context. Its matching antigen is unknown. Some clones are missing from TCRdb's copy, which holds only in-frame ones; the method was immunoSEQ multiplex PCR. The table records roughly 130,000 clones, about 94% of them present only once. These data are taken from a study of OX40 agonist ivuxolimab in advanced cancers. Study-level information: Dose-escalation patients had hepatocellular carcinoma, melanoma, renal cell or head and neck cancer.

Germline CDR1 is MNHEY and CDR2 is SVGAGI. With 0 bases removed from V and 2 bases from J, the gap between germline ends came to 8 bases. The CDR3 runs to 15 residues. Points from the study as a whole: The expanded peripheral T cells' antigen specificity was not determined. At 0.1-3.0 mg/kg, partial responders had clonal expansion among the lowest observed.

The sequencing here drew on CD4+ or CD8+ T cells sorted from blood, taken in a trial of the OX40 agonist ivuxolimab. The chain links TRBV6-5 to TRBJ1-3; tentative D call: TRBD1 (5 bases). This clonotype was obtained from an adult with an advanced solid tumor such as melanoma, head and neck, liver or kidney cancer. The CDR3 protein is CASSYSGGAGNTIYF. The CDR3 DNA is TGTGCCAGCAGTTACTCTGGGGGGGCTGGAAACACCATATATTTT.